The next 20 T cell receptor beta chains were all read from a single sample in a study of cytomegalovirus exposure and HLA in healthy donors. 13 Jbeta primers and 60 Vbeta primers were used for the PCR. Method: immunoSEQ multiplex PCR; TCRdb's copy keeps in-frame clones and lacks some. In all, the sample yields about 170,000 clones. The specimen was PBMCs. These receptors came from a woman between 18 and 30 years old in good health and CMV-seropositive.

The J gene is TRBJ2-1, the V gene TRBV5-1, with D perhaps TRBD1 (6 bases). Germline CDR1 SGHRS, CDR2 YFSETQ. V dropped 3 bases and J dropped 8 bases, with 18 bases sitting between them. The CDR3 contains 15 residues. The CDR3 nucleotides read TGCGCCAGCAGCTCCCGGGACACCCAAGACGATGAGCAGTTCTTC. Translated, it gives CASSSRDTQDDEQFF. Full variable domain (outside the CDR3, taken from reference TRBV5-1 and TRBJ2-1): KAGVTQTPRYLIKTRGQQVTLSCSPISGHRSVSWYQQTPGQGLQFLFEYFSETQRNKGNFPGRFSGRQFSNSRSEMNVSTLELGDSALYLCASSSRDTQDDEQFFGPGTRLTVL.

The V and J genes are TRBV5-4 and TRBJ1-2; perhaps TRBD1 as D (6 bases). Trimming cost V 3 bases and J 6 bases, with 15 bases left between them. The CDR3 is 14 residues long. Germline CDR1 and CDR2: SGHNT and YYREEE (reference sequence). The CDR3 nucleotides are TGTGCCAGCAGCTCATTTAAGGACAGTCATGGCTACACCTTC. This translates into CASSSFKDSHGYTF.

V and J are TRBV5-4 and TRBJ1-1, with D maybe TRBD1 (5 bases). The CDR3 is 14 residues long. Trimming took off 1 base at V and 1 base at J, with 8 bases between the two ends. Per the germline V gene, CDR1 is SGHNT and CDR2 is YYREEE (reference sequence). The CDR3 is CASSLQGPNTEAFF. DNA for the CDR3: TGTGCCAGCAGCTTGCAGGGCCCGAACACTGAAGCTTTCTTT.

V is TRBV7-9 and J is TRBJ2-5; 7 nucleotides line up with TRBD2. The CDR3 is 14 amino acids. Per the germline V gene, CDR1 is SEHNR and CDR2 is FQNEAQ (reference sequence). Trimming removed 5 bases from V and 0 bases from J; junction bases left unmatched: 3. As DNA, the CDR3 is TGTGCCAGCAGCAAACTAGCGTACCAAGAGACCCAGTACTTC. As protein: CASSKLAYQETQYF.

CDR3 bases: TGTGCCAGCAGCTTATTAGGCGGGGCCACAGATACGCAGTATTTT. Amino acids: CASSLLGGATDTQYF. V gene TRBV7-3 combines with J gene TRBJ2-3; possibly TRBD2 for D (6 bases). V was trimmed by 2 bases and J by 2 bases, leaving 11 bases between them. Germline V CDR1 and CDR2: SGHTA, FQGTGA. The CDR3 has 15 amino acids.

CDR3 amino acids: CASSAAGQKETQYF. Written as DNA, the CDR3 is TGTGCCAGCAGCGCCGCAGGACAAAAAGAGACCCAGTACTTC. The chain recombines TRBV9 with TRBJ2-5; D might be TRBD1 (5 bases). CDR1 and CDR2 (germline): SGDLS, YYNGEE. The CDR3 contains 14 residues. Trimming pared 3 bases from V and 3 bases from J, leaving 12 bases between.

The rearrangement uses TRBV5-4 and TRBJ2-3, with a tentative D call TRBD1 (6 bases). The V gene lost 3 bases and the J gene lost 0 bases, with 17 bases spanning the gap. This CDR3 region has 17 residues. Germline-derived CDR1 and CDR2 are SGHNT and YYREEE (reference sequence). CDR3 in amino acids: CASSSPLRGASTDTQYF. The DNA of the CDR3 is TGTGCCAGCAGCTCCCCCCTCAGGGGAGCTAGCACAGATACGCAGTATTTT.

This chain joins TRBV6-4 and TRBJ2-2, with 8 bases matching TRBD2. The CDR3 covers 17 residues. The junction had 9 bases not matched to a gene; V was cut back by 6 bases and J by 0 bases. Germline V gene lookup returns CDR1 MRHNA and CDR2 SNTAGT. For the CDR3, the DNA is TGTGCCAGCAGGGCAATAGCGGGAAGTTCGAACACCGGGGAGCTGTTTTTT. The encoded protein is CASRAIAGSSNTGELFF.

The chain carries TRBV7-9 and TRBJ2-3, with TRBD2 matching over 8 bases. The CDR3 has 16 residues. Germline CDR1 SEHNR, CDR2 FQNEAQ (reference sequence). V trimming: 2 bases; J trimming: 3 bases; junction bases outside the gene matches: 7. The CDR3 loop is CASSLQGGGTTDTQYF. The CDR3 region has the DNA TGTGCCAGCAGCTTACAAGGCGGGGGGACAACAGATACGCAGTATTTT.

V usage is TRBV6-1 and J usage is TRBJ1-5, with TRBD1 identical over 7 bases. V lost 4 bases, J lost 0 bases, and 12 bases stayed unmatched. Germline lookup yields CDR1 MNHNS and CDR2 SASEGT. The CDR3 sequence is 18 residues long. The CDR3 loop reads CASSGRQGPGYSNQPQHF. The CDR3 DNA is TGTGCCAGCAGTGGCCGACAGGGACCAGGGTATAGCAATCAGCCCCAGCATTTT.

The chain combines TRBV7-8 with TRBJ2-3; 10 bases match TRBD1. Germline V lookup: CDR1 SGHVS, CDR2 FQNEAQ. CDR3 length: 16 residues. With 5 bases clipped from V and 7 bases from J, the junction kept 12 bases outside the gene matches. CDR3 sequence: CASSPQPGQGWNTQYF. As DNA, the CDR3 is TGTGCCAGCAGCCCCCAACCGGGACAGGGGTGGAATACGCAGTATTTT.

J is TRBJ2-7 and V is TRBV7-6, with TRBD1 matching over 8 bases. The CDR3 spans 15 residues. V dropped 1 base and J dropped 3; count of bases not matched to a gene: 5. Germline-derived CDR1 and CDR2 are SGHVS and FNYEAQ. For the CDR3, the DNA is TGTGCCAGCAGCTTAGACTCAGGGGGCTTCTACGAGCAGTACTTC. Translating it yields CASSLDSGGFYEQYF.

The chain has TRBV30 and TRBJ2-7; TRBD1 agrees at 9 bases. Germline CDR1 GTSNPN, CDR2 SVGIG (reference sequence). The CDR3 contains 11 residues. CDR3 sequence reads: CAWDRANEQYF. CDR3 nucleotide sequence: TGTGCTTGGGACAGGGCGAACGAGCAGTACTTC.

The rearrangement joins TRBV4-3 to TRBJ2-5; 13 bases are shared with TRBD2. After removal of 1 base from V and 0 bases from J, the junction contained 8 bases not matched to a gene. The CDR3 loop spans 19 amino acids. Germline V gives CDR1 LGHNA, CDR2 YSLEER. In DNA form, the CDR3 reads TGCGCCAGCAGCCAAGCCCCGACTAGCGGGGGGTTGTACCAAGAGACCCAGTACTTC. Translated, it gives CASSQAPTSGGLYQETQYF.

The chain links TRBV6-5 to TRBJ2-7; tentative D call: TRBD2 (5 bases). Germline V gene data show CDR1 as MNHEY and CDR2 as SVGAGI. Trimming removed 6 bases from V and 6 bases from J, with 12 bases in between. This CDR3 contains 12 residues. The CDR3 spells CASRDTLAEQYF. As DNA, the CDR3 is TGTGCCAGCAGAGATACCCTAGCCGAGCAGTACTTC.

The chain couples TRBV15 to TRBJ1-2; tentatively, D is TRBD1 (6 bases). V lost 5 bases to trimming and J lost 8 bases, with 18 bases between them. Germline V gives CDR1 LNHNV, CDR2 YYDKDF (reference sequence). The CDR3 covers 14 residues. The CDR3 sequence: CATSAEWGRKGYTF. The DNA of the CDR3 is TGTGCCACCAGCGCAGAGTGGGGGCGGAAGGGCTACACCTTC.

The V gene is TRBV4-2, the J gene TRBJ2-7; D remains ambiguous. CDR1 is LGHNA, CDR2 YNFKEQ, per germline. Trimming stripped 0 bases from V and 3 bases from J, with 6 bases between. The CDR3 loop spans 13 amino acids. DNA for the CDR3: TGTGCCAGCAGCCAAGATGGCCGCTACGAGCAGTACTTC. Translation gives CASSQDGRYEQYF.

The rearrangement links TRBV11-3 to TRBJ1-4, with 11 positions matching TRBD1. V trimming: 4 bases; J trimming: 7 bases; junction bases outside the gene matches: 17. This CDR3 region has 19 residues. Per the germline V gene, CDR1 is SGHNT and CDR2 is YENEEA. The CDR3 protein is CASSSGTGGSSFAGEKLFF. CDR3 coding DNA: TGTGCCAGCAGCTCCGGGACAGGGGGTTCATCTTTCGCGGGTGAAAAACTGTTTTTT.

The rearrangement joins TRBV15 to TRBJ1-1, with D maybe TRBD1 (5 bases). Trimming removed 1 base at V and 5 bases at J, with 11 bases between. Germline loops: CDR1 LNHNV, CDR2 YYDKDF (reference sequence). This CDR3 is 14 amino acids long. The CDR3 DNA sequence: TGTGCCACCAGCAGAGCCTCAGGGAAAACTGAAGCTTTCTTT. Translating gives CATSRASGKTEAFF. The complete variable domain, with remaining parts taken from reference TRBV15 and TRBJ1-1, reads DAMVIQNPRYQVTQFGKPVTLSCSQTLNHNVMYWYQQKSSQAPKLLFHYYDKDFNNEADTPDNFQSRRPNTSFCFLDIRSPGLGDTAMYLCATSRASGKTEAFFGQGTRLTVV.

J is TRBJ2-5 and V is TRBV15; 14 nucleotides align to TRBD2. With V trimmed by 3 bases and J by 7 bases, 7 bases remained unmatched. This CDR3 is 16 amino acids long. Germline CDR1 reads LNHNV; CDR2 reads YYDKDF (reference sequence). The CDR3 spells CATSSFKGTSGGTQYF. CDR3 nucleotides: TGTGCCACCAGCAGTTTCAAGGGGACTAGCGGGGGGACCCAGTACTTC.